This is a list of T cell receptor beta chains from one sample in a study of post-analysis software for immune sequencing data. Each CDR3 protein is one row after TCRdb ran MiXCR on the PCR reads. The sample lists roughly 800,000 distinct CDR3 sequences, approximately 57% seen once, with under 6% in the top ten. The sample was blood. The receptor source for this set is a girl aged 5-17 years with multiple sclerosis. CDR3s include the opening cysteine and the closing phenylalanine or tryptophan. The D gene is left open where the match is weak. For some rows the clone size is stated as once, few or many, or as a class when expanded; others skip it.

- | TRBJ2-5 | TRBV20-1 | - | TGCAGTGCTAGGGCAGGGTTGGGACAAGAGACCCAGTACTTC | CSARAGLGQETQYF
- | TRBJ1-1 | TRBV20-1 | - | TGCAGTGCCCCTCTGAGCCCCACTGAAGCTTTCTTT | CSAPLSPTEAFF
- | TRBJ2-7 | TRBV19 | - | TGTGCCAGTAGCGACGGACCCTACGAGCAGTACTTC | CASSDGPYEQYF
- | TRBJ1-5 | TRBV29-1 | TRBD1 | TGCAGCGCTCGGGACAGGGAAAATCAGCCCCAGCATTTT | CSARDRENQPQHF
- | TRBJ2-5 | TRBV5-8 | TRBD2 | TGTGCCAGCAGCTTCCTAATTGCGGGGGGCAGTGAGACCCAGTACTTC | CASSFLIAGGSETQYF
- | TRBJ2-3 | TRBV27 | TRBD2 | TGTGCCAGCAGTTTATTAGCGGGAGACCCAGATACGCAGTATTTT | CASSLLAGDPDTQYF
- | TRBJ2-5 | TRBV11-2 | TRBD2 | TGTGCCAGCAGCTTAGCGCCTAGCGGAGTATACAATGAGCAGTACTTC | CASSLAPSGVYNEQYF
- | TRBJ2-7 | TRBV5-1 | - | TGCGCCAGCGGCTTTCGTGGGGGAAACGAGCAGTACTTC | CASGFRGGNEQYF
- | TRBJ2-5 | TRBV14 | TRBD2 | TGTGCCAGCAGCCAAGTTGGCGCGGGAGGAAGTCGGTACCAAGAGACCCAGTACTTC | CASSQVGAGGSRYQETQYF
- | TRBJ2-3 | TRBV5-1 | TRBD2 | TGCGCCAGCAGATCTCTAGCGGGGCTTCCTACAGATACGCAGTATTTT | CASRSLAGLPTDTQYF
- | TRBJ1-1 | TRBV5-1 | - | TGCGCCAGCAGCTTGGGCCTTTTCTTCGGGAACACTGAAGCTTTCTTT | CASSLGLFFGNTEAFF
- | TRBJ2-1 | TRBV9 | TRBD2 | TGTGCCAGCAGCGGCCAGGGACTAGCGGGGCCCAATGAGCAGTTCTTC | CASSGQGLAGPNEQFF
few | TRBJ1-5 | TRBV12-3/TRBV12-4 | TRBD1 | TGTGCCAGCAGTCGGACAGGGAGGCAGCCCCAGCATTTT | CASSRTGRQPQHF
few | TRBJ2-1 | TRBV12-3/TRBV12-4 | - | TGTGCCACCACAGACTACCTTTACAATGAGCAGTTCTTC | CATTDYLYNEQFF
- | TRBJ1-5 | TRBV20-1 | - | TGCAGTGCTAGAGAGGCCCAGTTAGTACAGCCCCAGCATTTT | CSAREAQLVQPQHF
- | TRBJ2-1 | TRBV5-1 | TRBD2 | TGCGCCAGCCGGTTTACTAGCGCGTTTAACAATGAGCAGTTCTTC | CASRFTSAFNNEQFF
- | TRBJ2-7 | TRBV7-8 | - | TGTGCCAGCAGGTCAATATCAGGACCTTCCTACGAGCAGTACTTC | CASRSISGPSYEQYF
- | TRBJ2-1 | TRBV4-2 | - | TGTGCCAGCCTAGGAAGGTACAATGAGCAGTTCTTC | CASLGRYNEQFF
- | TRBJ2-5 | TRBV20-1 | - | TGCAGTGCTAGAGATGATTCAGGGGCCTTTGGGGAGACCCAGTACTTC | CSARDDSGAFGETQYF
- | TRBJ2-7 | TRBV10-3 | - | TGTGCCATCAGCTGGGGTCCGGGGGGCGCGGACGAGCAGTACTTC | CAISWGPGGADEQYF
- | TRBJ2-5 | TRBV10-3 | - | TGTGCCATCAACCCGGACTCCCGTGGGACCCAGTACTTC | CAINPDSRGTQYF
- | TRBJ2-7 | TRBV27 | TRBD2 | TGTGCCAGCAGGGGTTTGAGCGGGATCTACGAGCAGTACTTC | CASRGLSGIYEQYF
- | TRBJ1-2 | TRBV12-3/TRBV12-4 | TRBD1 | TGTGCCAGCAGTTTAAGAGACAGGGGTGTTTATGGCTACACCTTC | CASSLRDRGVYGYTF
- | TRBJ2-5 | TRBV5-1 | TRBD2 | TGCGCCAGCAGCTTGGACCCAACTAGCGATCAAGAGACCCAGTACTTC | CASSLDPTSDQETQYF
- | TRBJ2-4 | TRBV4-2 | - | TGTGCCAGCAGCCAGGCATGGGGTAAAAACATTCAGTACTTC | CASSQAWGKNIQYF
few | TRBJ2-3 | TRBV2 | TRBD2 | TGTGCCGCCCGATCCCCGACTAGCGGGGGGGCCGCGGATACGCAGTATTTT | CAARSPTSGGAADTQYF
- | TRBJ2-5 | TRBV6-6 | - | TGTGCCAGCAGTTACAGGGTAGGGAACCAAGAGACCCAGTACTTC | CASSYRVGNQETQYF